This paragraph covers one TCR beta chain sequence. Antigen unknown. There were only Caucasian adults among the donors, and all lived in Nashville, Tennessee. The source of the sample is a study of shared clonotypes between healthy human individuals. V was clipped by 5 bases and J by 5 bases; unmatched bases: 5. The CDR3 has 14 residues. The V gene's germline CDR1 is MNHEY and CDR2 SMNVEV (reference sequence). Regarding the study as a whole: Larger estimated richness was generally recorded for naive subsets relative to memory subsets.

Some clones are missing from TCRdb's copy, which holds only in-frame ones; the method was immunoSEQ multiplex PCR. The data contain over a million clones, about 98% of them singletons. V gene TRBV27 combines with J gene TRBJ2-3, with TRBD2 identical over 9 bases. The sample consisted of naive CD4+ T cells sorted from blood. Subset in this sample: CD45RA+ positively selected. The receptor comes from a man aged 25-40 years in good health. CDR3 nucleotide sequence: TGTGCCAGCAGTCCGGGACTAGCCATAGATACGCAGTATTTT. Its translation: CASSPGLAIDTQYF.